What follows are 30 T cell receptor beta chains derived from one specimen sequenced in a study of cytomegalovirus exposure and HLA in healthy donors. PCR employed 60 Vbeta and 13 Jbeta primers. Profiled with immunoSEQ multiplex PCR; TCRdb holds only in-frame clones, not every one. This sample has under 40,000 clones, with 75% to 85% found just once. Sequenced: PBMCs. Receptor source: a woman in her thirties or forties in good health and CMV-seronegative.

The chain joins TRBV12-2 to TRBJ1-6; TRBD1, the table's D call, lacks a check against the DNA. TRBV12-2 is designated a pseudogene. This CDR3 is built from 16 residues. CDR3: CASRLAQGQNNSPLHF. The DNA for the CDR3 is TGTGCAAGTCGCTTAGCGCAAGGACAGAATAATTCACCCCTCCACTTT.

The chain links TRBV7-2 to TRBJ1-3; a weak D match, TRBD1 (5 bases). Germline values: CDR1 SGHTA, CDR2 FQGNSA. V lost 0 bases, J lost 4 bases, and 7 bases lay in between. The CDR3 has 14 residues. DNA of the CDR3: TGTGCCAGCAGCTTAGCCAGGGAAGGAAACACCATATATTTT. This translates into CASSLAREGNTIYF.

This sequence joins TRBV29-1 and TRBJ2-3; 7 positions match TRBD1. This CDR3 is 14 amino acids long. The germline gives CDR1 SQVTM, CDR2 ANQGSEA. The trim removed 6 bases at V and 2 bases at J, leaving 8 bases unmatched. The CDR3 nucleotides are TGCAGCGTGATACAGGGGCTCCTCACAGATACGCAGTATTTT. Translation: CSVIQGLLTDTQYF.

The CDR3: CASSLGAGNYGYTF. DNA of the CDR3: TGTGCCAGCAGTTTAGGGGCAGGGAACTATGGCTACACCTTC. The chain combines TRBV28 with TRBJ1-2, with a tentative D call TRBD1 (5 bases). V dropped 2 bases and J dropped 2 bases, with 9 bases sitting between them. CDR3 length: 14 amino acids. The germline gives CDR1 MDHEN, CDR2 SYDVKM.

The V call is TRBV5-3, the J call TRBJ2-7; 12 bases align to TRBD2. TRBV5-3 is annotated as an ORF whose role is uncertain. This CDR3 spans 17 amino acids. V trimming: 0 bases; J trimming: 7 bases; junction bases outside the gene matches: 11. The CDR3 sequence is CARSLGLAGALLLEQYV. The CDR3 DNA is TGTGCCAGAAGCTTGGGACTAGCGGGGGCCCTCCTGCTTGAGCAGTACGTC.

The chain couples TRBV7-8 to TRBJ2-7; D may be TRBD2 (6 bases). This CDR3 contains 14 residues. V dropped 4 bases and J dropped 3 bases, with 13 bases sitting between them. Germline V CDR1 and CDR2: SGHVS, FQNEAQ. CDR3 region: CASSSTPGGYEQYF. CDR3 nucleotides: TGTGCCAGCAGCTCGACCCCCGGGGGCTACGAGCAGTACTTC. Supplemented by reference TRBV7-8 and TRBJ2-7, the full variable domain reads GAGVSQSPRYKVAKRGQDVALRCDPISGHVSLFWYQQALGQGPEFLTYFQNEAQLDKSGLPSDRFFAERPEGSVSTLKIQRTQQEDSAVYLCASSSTPGGYEQYFGPGTRLTVT.

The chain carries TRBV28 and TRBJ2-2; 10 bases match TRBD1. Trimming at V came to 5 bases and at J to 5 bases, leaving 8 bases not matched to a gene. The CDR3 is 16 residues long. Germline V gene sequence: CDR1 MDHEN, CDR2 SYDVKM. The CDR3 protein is CASSRRPGQGTGELFF. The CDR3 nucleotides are TGTGCCAGCAGTCGACGACCGGGACAGGGGACCGGGGAGCTGTTTTTT.

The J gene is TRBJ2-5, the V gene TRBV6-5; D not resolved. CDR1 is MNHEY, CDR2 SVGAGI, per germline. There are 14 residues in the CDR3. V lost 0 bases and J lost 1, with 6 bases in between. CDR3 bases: TGTGCCAGCAGTTACTCCCGGGTCCAAGAGACCCAGTACTTC. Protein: CASSYSRVQETQYF.

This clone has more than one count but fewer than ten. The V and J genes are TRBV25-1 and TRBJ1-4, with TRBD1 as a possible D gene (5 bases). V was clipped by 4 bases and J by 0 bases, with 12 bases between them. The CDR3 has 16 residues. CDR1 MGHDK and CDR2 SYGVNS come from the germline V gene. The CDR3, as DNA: TGTGCCAGCAGTGGATATGTAGGGGCAACTAATGAAAAACTGTTTTTT. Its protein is CASSGYVGATNEKLFF.

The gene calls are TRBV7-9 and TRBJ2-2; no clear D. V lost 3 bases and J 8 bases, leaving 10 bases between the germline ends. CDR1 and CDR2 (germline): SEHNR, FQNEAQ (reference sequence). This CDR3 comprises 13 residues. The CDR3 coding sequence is TGTGCCAGCAGCTTTACATCTCAAGGGGAGCTGTTTTTT. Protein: CASSFTSQGELFF.

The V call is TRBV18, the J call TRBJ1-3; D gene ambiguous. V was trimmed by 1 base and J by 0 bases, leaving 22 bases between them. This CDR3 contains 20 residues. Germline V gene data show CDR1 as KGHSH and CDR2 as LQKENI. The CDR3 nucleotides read TGTGCCAGCTCACCACGTATGGAACACTCGGTCCGGGGCTCTGGAAACACCATATATTTT. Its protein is CASSPRMEHSVRGSGNTIYF.

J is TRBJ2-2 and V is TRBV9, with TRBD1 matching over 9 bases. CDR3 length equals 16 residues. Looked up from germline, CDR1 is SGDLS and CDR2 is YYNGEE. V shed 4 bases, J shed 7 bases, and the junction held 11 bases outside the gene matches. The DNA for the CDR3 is TGTGCCAGCAGCCCCGGACCGACAGGGGGGATCGGGGAGCTGTTTTTT. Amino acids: CASSPGPTGGIGELFF.

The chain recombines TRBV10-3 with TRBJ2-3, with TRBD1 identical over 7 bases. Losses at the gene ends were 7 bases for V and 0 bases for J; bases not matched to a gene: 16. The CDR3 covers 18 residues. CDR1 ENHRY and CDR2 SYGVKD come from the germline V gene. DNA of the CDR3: TGTGCCATCACTTCCGAAATCGCCGGGACAGTGAGCACAGATACGCAGTATTTT. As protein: CAITSEIAGTVSTDTQYF.

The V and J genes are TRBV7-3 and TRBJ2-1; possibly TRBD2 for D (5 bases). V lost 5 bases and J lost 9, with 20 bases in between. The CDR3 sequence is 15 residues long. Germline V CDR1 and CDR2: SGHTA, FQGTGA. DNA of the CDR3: TGTGCCAGCAGCACCGGGTCTAGCCTTCCGAGTGAGCAGTTCTTC. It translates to CASSTGSSLPSEQFF.

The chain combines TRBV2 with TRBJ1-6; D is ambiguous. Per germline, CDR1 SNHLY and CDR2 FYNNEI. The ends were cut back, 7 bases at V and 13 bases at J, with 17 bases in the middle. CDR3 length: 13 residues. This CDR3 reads CASKSTGLGPLHF. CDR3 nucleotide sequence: TGTGCCAGCAAGTCAACGGGGTTGGGGCCCCTCCACTTT. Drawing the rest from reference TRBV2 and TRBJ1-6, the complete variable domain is EPEVTQTPSHQVTQMGQEVILRCVPISNHLYFYWYRQILGQKVEFLVSFYNNEISEKSEIFDDQFSVERPDGSNFTLKIRSTKLEDSAMYFCASKSTGLGPLHFGNGTRLTVT.

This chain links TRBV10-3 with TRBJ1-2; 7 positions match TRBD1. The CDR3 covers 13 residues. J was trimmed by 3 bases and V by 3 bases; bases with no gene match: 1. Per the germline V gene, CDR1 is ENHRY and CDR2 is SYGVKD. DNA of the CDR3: TGTGCCATCAGTGAAGACAGGGACTATGGCTACACCTTC. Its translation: CAISEDRDYGYTF.

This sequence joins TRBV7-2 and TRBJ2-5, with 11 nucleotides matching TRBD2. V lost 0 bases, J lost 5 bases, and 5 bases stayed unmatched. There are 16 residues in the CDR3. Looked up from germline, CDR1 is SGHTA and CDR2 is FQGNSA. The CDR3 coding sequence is TGTGCCAGCAGCTTAGCGAAACTAGCGGGGGCGGAGACCCAGTACTTC. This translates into CASSLAKLAGAETQYF.

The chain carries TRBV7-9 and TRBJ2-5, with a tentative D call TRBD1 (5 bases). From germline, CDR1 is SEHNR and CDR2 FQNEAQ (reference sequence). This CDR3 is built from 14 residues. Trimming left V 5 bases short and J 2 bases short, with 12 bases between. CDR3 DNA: TGTGCCAGCAGCCAGGAAGGGGATCAAGAGACCCAGTACTTC. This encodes CASSQEGDQETQYF.

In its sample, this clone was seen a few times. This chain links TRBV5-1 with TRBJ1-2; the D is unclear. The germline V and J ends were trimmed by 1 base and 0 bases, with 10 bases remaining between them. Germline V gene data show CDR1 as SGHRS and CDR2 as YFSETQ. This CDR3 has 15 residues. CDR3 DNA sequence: TGCGCCAGCAGCTTGTCACCGGGATCTAACTATGGCTACACCTTC. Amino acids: CASSLSPGSNYGYTF.

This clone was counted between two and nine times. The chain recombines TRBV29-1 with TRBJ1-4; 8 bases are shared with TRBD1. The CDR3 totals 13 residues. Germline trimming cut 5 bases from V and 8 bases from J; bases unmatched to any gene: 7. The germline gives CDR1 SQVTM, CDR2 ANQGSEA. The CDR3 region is CSVSTGVDEKLFF. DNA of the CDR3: TGCAGCGTTTCGACAGGGGTGGACGAAAAACTGTTTTTT.

CDR3 DNA sequence: TGTGCCAGCAGTTCCTCCGGGACTAGGGCGAACACCGGGGAGCTGTTTTTT. Residues: CASSSSGTRANTGELFF. The chain recombines TRBV28 with TRBJ2-2; 8 bases are a match to TRBD2. CDR1 and CDR2 from the germline V gene are MDHEN and SYDVKM. V was clipped by 4 bases and J by 0 bases; unmatched bases: 7. The CDR3 covers 17 residues.

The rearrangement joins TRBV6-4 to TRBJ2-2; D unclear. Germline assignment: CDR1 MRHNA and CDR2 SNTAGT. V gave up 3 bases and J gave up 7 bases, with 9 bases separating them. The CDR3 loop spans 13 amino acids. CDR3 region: CASSERGNGELFF. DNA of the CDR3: TGTGCCAGCAGTGAGCGAGGAAACGGGGAGCTGTTTTTT.

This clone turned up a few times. For the CDR3, the DNA is TGCGCCAGCAGCCAATCCGGGACTAGCGAAACCGGGGAGCTGTTTTTT. Its protein product is CASSQSGTSETGELFF. V gene TRBV4-3 combines with J gene TRBJ2-2, with 10 nucleotides matching TRBD2. Germline trimming cut 2 bases from V and 5 bases from J; bases unmatched to any gene: 5. The CDR3 spans 16 residues. Germline V lookup: CDR1 LGHNA, CDR2 YSLEER.

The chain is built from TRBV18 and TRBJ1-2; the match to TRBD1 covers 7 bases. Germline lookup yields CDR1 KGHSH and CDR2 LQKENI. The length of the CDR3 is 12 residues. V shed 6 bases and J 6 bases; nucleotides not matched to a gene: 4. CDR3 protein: CASSGTVDGYTF. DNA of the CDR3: TGTGCCAGCTCTGGGACAGTCGATGGCTACACCTTC.

CDR3 sequence: CASSRRGGRETQYF. The CDR3 nucleotides read TGTGCCAGCAGCCGACGGGGGGGGCGAGAGACCCAGTACTTC. This chain connects TRBV11-2 to TRBJ2-5; TRBD2 agrees at 8 bases. V lost 5 bases and J lost 4; bases outside the gene matches: 6. The CDR3 loop spans 14 amino acids. The germline V gene encodes CDR1 SGHAT and CDR2 FQNNGV.

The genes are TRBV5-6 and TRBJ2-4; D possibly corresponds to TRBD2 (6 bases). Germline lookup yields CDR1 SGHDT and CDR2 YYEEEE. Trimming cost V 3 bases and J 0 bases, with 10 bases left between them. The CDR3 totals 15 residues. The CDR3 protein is CASSWGLLAKNIQYF. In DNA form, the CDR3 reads TGTGCCAGCAGCTGGGGACTCTTAGCCAAAAACATTCAGTACTTC.

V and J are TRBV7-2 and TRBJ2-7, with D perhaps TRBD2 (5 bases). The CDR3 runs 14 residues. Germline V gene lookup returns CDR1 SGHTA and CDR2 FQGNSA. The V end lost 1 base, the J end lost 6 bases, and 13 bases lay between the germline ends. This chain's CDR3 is CASSLGGRGTEQYF. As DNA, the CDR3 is TGTGCCAGCAGCTTAGGTGGCCGGGGAACCGAGCAGTACTTC.

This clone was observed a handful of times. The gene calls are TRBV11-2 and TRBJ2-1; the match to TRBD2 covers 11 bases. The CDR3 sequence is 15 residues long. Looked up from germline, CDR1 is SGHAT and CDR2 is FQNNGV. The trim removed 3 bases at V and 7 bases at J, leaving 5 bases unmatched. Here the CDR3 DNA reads TGTGCCAGCAGCTTTAGCGGGGGGGCCGGGAATGAGCAGTTCTTC. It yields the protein CASSFSGGAGNEQFF.

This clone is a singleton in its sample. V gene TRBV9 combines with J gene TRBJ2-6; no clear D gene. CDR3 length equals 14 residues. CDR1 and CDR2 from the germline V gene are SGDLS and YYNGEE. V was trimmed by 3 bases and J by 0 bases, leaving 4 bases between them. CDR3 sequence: CASSAVSGANVLTF. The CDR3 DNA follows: TGTGCCAGCAGCGCCGTCTCTGGGGCCAACGTCCTGACTTTC.

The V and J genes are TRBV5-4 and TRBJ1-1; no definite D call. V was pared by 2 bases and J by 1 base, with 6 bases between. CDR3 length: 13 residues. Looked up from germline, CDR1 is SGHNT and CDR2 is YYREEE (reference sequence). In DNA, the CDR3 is TGTGCCAGCAGCTTAGAGAGGAACACTGAAGCTTTCTTT. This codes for CASSLERNTEAFF.